This T cell receptor (beta chain) was sequenced during a study of CD8+ T cells in alopecia areata. Comments on this clone: Its target is not known.

The V segment lost 5 bases and the J segment 5 bases; nucleotides outside the gene matches: 17. The germline gives CDR1 MNHEY, CDR2 SMNVEV (reference sequence). The CDR3 extends over 18 amino acids. Extraction and reverse transcription of RNA yielded cDNA as the sequencing template. Data came from immunoSEQ multiplex PCR; TCRdb stores just in-frame clones and leaves some out. The repertoire has about 97,000 clones, 35% to 45% of them found once; the top ten carry around 1.4%. Sorting of CD4+ and CD8+ T cells was performed on PBMCs. Broader study findings: Patients showed less clear TCR sequence sharing than mice, possibly partly because of HLA diversity.

What was sequenced was CD4+ T cells sorted from blood. V usage is TRBV27 and J usage is TRBJ2-7; TRBD2 agrees at 11 bases. This clonotype was sampled from a human donor with alopecia areata. The CDR3 DNA follows: TGTGCCAGCAGTGACCGGACTAGCGGGCAGCCTATGCCCCACGAGCAGTACTTC. Its protein is CASSDRTSGQPMPHEQYF.